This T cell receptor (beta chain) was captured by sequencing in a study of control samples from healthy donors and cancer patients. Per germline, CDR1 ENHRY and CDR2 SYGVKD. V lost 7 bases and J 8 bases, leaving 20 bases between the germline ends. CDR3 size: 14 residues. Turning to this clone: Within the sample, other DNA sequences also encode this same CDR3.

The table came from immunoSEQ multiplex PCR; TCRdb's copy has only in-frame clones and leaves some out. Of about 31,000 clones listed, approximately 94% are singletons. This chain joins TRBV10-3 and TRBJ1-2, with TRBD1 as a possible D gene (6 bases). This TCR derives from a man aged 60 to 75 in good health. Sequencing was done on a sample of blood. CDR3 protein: CAIKSDREVGGYTF. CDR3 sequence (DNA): TGTGCCATCAAATCGGACAGAGAGGTAGGCGGCTACACCTTC.